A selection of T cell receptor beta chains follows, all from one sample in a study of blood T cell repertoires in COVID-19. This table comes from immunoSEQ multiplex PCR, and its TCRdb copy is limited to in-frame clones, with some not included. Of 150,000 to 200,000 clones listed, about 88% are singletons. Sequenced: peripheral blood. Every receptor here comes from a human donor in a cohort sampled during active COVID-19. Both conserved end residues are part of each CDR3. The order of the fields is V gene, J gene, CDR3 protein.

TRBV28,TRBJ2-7,CASRKDSGRDEQYF
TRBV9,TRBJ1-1,CASSGSTGGAFF
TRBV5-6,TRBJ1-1,CASSLSLRVTGSNTEAFF
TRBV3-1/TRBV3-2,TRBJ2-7,CASSRQGVRTNEQYF
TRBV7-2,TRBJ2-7,CASSLASLRLAGYYEQYF
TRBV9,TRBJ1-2,CASSVQGNGGYTF
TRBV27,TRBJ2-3,CASSWRRVMASTDTQYF
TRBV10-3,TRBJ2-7,CAISESTVMGQVREQYF
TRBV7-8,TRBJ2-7,CASSLDRTYEQYF
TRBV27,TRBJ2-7,CASSLRFGVHEQYF
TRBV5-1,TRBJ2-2,CASSSRTGGDGELFF
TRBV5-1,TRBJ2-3,CASSLEGGFTDTQYF
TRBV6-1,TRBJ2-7,CASSEWTSGPYEQYF
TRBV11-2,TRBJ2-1,CASSLEVGTGRQFF